This is a list of T cell receptor beta chains from one sample in a study of CD8 T cells in ankylosing spondylitis. TCRdb redid the calling of the 5' RACE reads with MiXCR, one entry per CDR3 protein. The data show some 240,000 distinct CDR3 sequences, 7% to 8% seen once. The sequenced material came from blood, either unsorted or a sorted T cell fraction (not recorded which). The receptors here all came from a male donor with ankylosing spondylitis. CDR3s include the opening cysteine and the closing phenylalanine or tryptophan. Fields, in order: V gene, J gene, D gene, CDR3 length, CDR3 protein. The D gene is left open where the match is weak.

TRBV6-1,TRBJ2-1,.,14,CASSYKESYNEQFF
TRBV5-1,TRBJ2-7,TRBD2,15,CASSPLGGPKYEQYF
TRBV4-3,TRBJ2-1,.,16,CASSQAKGDGYNEQFF
TRBV19,TRBJ2-1,.,15,CASSISESPYNEQFF
TRBV6-1,TRBJ2-7,.,14,CASSGYRNSYEQYF
TRBV12-3/TRBV12-4,TRBJ2-7,TRBD2,17,CASRKGLAGGPLYEQYF
TRBV18,TRBJ2-7,TRBD1,16,CASSQLGTGGTYEQYF
TRBV28,TRBJ2-2,TRBD1,16,CASSLADRVNTGELFF
TRBV27,TRBJ2-3,.,13,CASRSSRTDTQYF
TRBV2,TRBJ2-5,.,12,CTSEGHAETQYF
TRBV7-2,TRBJ2-7,TRBD1,15,CASSLRTGEFYEQYF
TRBV20-1,TRBJ2-3,.,12,CSARDGSHTQYF
TRBV6-2/TRBV6-3,TRBJ2-7,TRBD2,16,CASSFSGTSGTYEQYF
TRBV20-1,TRBJ2-5,TRBD1,13,CSARGQGQETQYF
TRBV4-3,TRBJ1-2,.,13,CASSQDGRVGYTF